This TCR beta chain was profiled in a study of blood T cell repertoires in COVID-19. Germline loops: CDR1 SGHNT, CDR2 YENEEA. The CDR3 is 14 residues long. V was pared by 3 bases and J by 1 base, with 9 bases between. Here immunoSEQ multiplex PCR was the method, and the copy in TCRdb shows in-frame clones only, minus some. The data contain tens of thousands of clones, approximately 80% of them singletons. This receptor was obtained from a woman older than 75 with acute or convalescent COVID-19. Sequenced material: peripheral blood. The rearrangement uses TRBV11-3 and TRBJ1-1; no reliable D call. CDR3 residues: CASSLNSGNTEAFF. The CDR3 DNA follows: TGTGCCAGCAGCTTGAATTCCGGGAACACTGAAGCTTTCTTT.